This TCR beta chain was recorded in a study of T-cell memory formation after mild COVID-19. Turning to the study itself: TCR clustering was largely donor specific. Study-wide results and caveats: SARS-CoV-2 specificity was not confirmed for second-wave clones peaking on day 37. Most CD4+ clones that shrank were in CM and EM, while CD8+ ones turned up in EMRA. While clones contracting from day 15 to 85 were balanced between CD4 and CD8, later expanders leaned CD4+.

TCRdb re-called the 5' RACE reads with MiXCR, one entry per CDR3 protein. The data hold around 110,000 distinct CDR3 sequences, with roughly an eighth observed a single time. Concerning this clonotype itself: Antigen unknown.

The origin of this receptor is an adult woman who had mild COVID-19 (a few samples of this study predate the infection). Cell type and time point are not known. The sample taken for sequencing was PBMCs or a T cell subset sorted from them (not recorded which).

CDR3 sequence: CSAPRDWRDYGYTF. Written as DNA, the CDR3 is TGCAGTGCTCCGAGGGACTGGAGAGACTATGGCTACACCTTC. The gene calls are TRBV20-1 and TRBJ1-2; a weak D match, TRBD1 (5 bases). This CDR3 is built from 14 residues. Trimming removed 5 bases from V and 3 bases from J, with 16 bases in between. CDR1 is DFQATT, CDR2 SNEGSKA, per germline (reference sequence).